What follows is one TCR beta chain and its context. Its antigen remains unidentified. TCRdb re-called the 5' RACE reads and catalogs CDR3 proteins one per entry, DNA excluded. This table lists 300,000 or so distinct CDR3 sequences. The data belong to a study of T cells expressing NK-cell markers. Overall study context: The study sequenced eight donors, seven HCMV-seropositive and one seronegative. Study-level points and caveats: Among several donors, these clonotypes also ranked first in the CD3+CD56-NKG2C+ fraction.

Per germline, CDR1 SEHNR and CDR2 FQNEAQ (reference sequence). The CDR3 is made up of 17 amino acids. This chain links TRBV7-9 with TRBJ2-2; the TCRdb D gene call, TRBD2, has no DNA to confirm it. Sample: blood T cells: a sorted CD56 or NKG2C T cell subset, CD4+ or CD8+ T cells, or bulk PBMC T cells (not recorded which). The clonotype originates from a woman aged 18 to 75 in good health. CDR3 sequence reads: CASRGERQRSNTGELFF.